This T cell receptor beta chain was sequenced for a study of T cell responses to AZD1222 COVID-19 vaccine. Study-wide points: Samples come after the peak T cell response, not at day 14.

Remarks on this clone: As yet, its antigen is unknown.

Method: immunoSEQ multiplex PCR; TCRdb's copy keeps in-frame clones and lacks some. The sample yields around 160,000 clones, 91% seen once. Germline CDR1 SNHLY, CDR2 FYNNEI. V was trimmed by 3 bases and J by 3 bases, leaving 9 bases between them. CDR3 length: 14 residues. The chain combines TRBV2 with TRBJ1-5, with D possibly matching TRBD1 (5 bases). The clonotype comes from an adult in good health. This specimen was peripheral blood, taken on day 0 of AZD1222 vaccination. The CDR3: CASSEGQPNQPQHF. The CDR3 DNA sequence: TGTGCCAGCAGTGAGGGGCAGCCCAATCAGCCCCAGCATTTT.